The 3 T cell receptor beta chains below were found in one sample sequenced in a study of a mutant IDH1 vaccine in newly diagnosed glioma listed by TCRdb under 2021. Libraries were constructed by the immunoSEQ multiplex PCR assay. Not all clones reach the TCRdb copy of this immuneACCESS table, which keeps in-frame sequences only. Checked studies attribute under half of the gap to unresolved V genes and leave the rest unexplained. This sample is represented by around 89,000 clones; 83% of them were singletons. In total, the top ten clones hold approximately 8% of the sample. The label giving this sample's time point can be read as: baseline, week 1 (first vaccination visit). The treatment or condition label of this sample denotes: pre-vaccination baseline after standard-of-care therapy. The specimen was PBMCs, collected from a glioma patient treated with radiotherapy, temozolomide or both. These receptors came from a woman between 45 and 60 years old with glioma.

The chain carries TRBV4-3 and TRBJ1-1; the D gene is possibly TRBD1 (6 bases). This CDR3 is built from 14 residues. Germline CDR1 is LGHNA and CDR2 is YSLEER. Trimming left V 0 bases short and J 1 base short, with 6 bases between. CDR3 coding DNA: TGCGCCAGCAGCCAAGACAGGGGGAACACTGAAGCTTTCTTT. Amino acids: CASSQDRGNTEAFF.

This chain uses TRBV12-5 with TRBJ1-2, with a tentative D call TRBD1 (5 bases). The V gene's germline CDR1 is LGHNT and CDR2 FRNRAP. This CDR3 region has 19 residues. Trimming pared 1 base from V and 4 bases from J, leaving 25 bases between. CDR3 DNA sequence: TGTGCTAGTGGTTTGGCCCCCGGGGGTCCGATCCCCTTGACCTATGGCTACACCTTC. Its translation is CASGLAPGGPIPLTYGYTF.

V gene TRBV19 combines with J gene TRBJ2-1; tentatively, D is TRBD2 (6 bases). The CDR3 loop spans 14 amino acids. CDR1 is LNHDA and CDR2 is SQIVND in the germline V gene (reference sequence). With 8 bases removed from V and 8 bases from J, the gap between germline ends came to 19 bases. For the CDR3, the DNA is TGTGCCAGTCGTACCGGGCAAGGGACTTATGAGCAGTTCTTC. Translation: CASRTGQGTYEQFF.